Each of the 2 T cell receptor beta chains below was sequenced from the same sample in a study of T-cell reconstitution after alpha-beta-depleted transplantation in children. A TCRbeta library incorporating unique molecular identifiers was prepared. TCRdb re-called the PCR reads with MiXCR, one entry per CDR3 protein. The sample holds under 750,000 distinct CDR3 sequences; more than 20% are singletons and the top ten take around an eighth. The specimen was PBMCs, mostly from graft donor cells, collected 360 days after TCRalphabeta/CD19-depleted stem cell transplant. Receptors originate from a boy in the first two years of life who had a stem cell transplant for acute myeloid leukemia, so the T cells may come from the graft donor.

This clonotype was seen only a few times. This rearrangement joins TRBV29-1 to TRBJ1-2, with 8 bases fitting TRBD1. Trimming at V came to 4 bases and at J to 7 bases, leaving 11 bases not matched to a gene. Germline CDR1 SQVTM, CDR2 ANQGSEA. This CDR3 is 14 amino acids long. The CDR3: CSVGYMTGERGYTF. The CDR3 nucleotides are TGCAGCGTTGGTTATATGACAGGGGAACGTGGCTACACCTTC.

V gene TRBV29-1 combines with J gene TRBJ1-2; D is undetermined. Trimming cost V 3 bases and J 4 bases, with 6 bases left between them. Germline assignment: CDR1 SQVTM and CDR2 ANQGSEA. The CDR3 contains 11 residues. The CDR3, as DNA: TGCAGCGTTGACAGTTTCTATGGCTACACCTTC. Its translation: CSVDSFYGYTF.